The clone carrying this T cell receptor beta chain was counted ten times or more. Its antigen is undetermined. The data were taken from a study of blood T cells in healthy people across ages. The study, taken as a whole, reports: Age showed a roughly linear inverse relationship with TCR beta diversity per million T cells. The study found TCR beta diversity correlated strongly with naive T cell percentage.

This CDR3 is built from 11 residues. The V end was cut by 6 bases, the J end by 8 bases, with 8 bases between. CDR1 and CDR2 (germline): MNHEY, SVGAGI. A second PCR, run for roughly 6 to 11 cycles, used a sample-barcoded 5' primer plus a J-beta primer mix. TCRdb recomputed calls from the 5' RACE reads with MiXCR, one row per CDR3 protein. This table has around 2 million distinct CDR3 sequences, 35% to 50% appearing once. The receptor's source is a human donor in good health. The chain links TRBV6-5 to TRBJ2-1; the D is unclear. Sequenced sample: blood. The CDR3 reads CASSRLDEQFF. CDR3 nucleotides: TGTGCCAGCAGCCGACTCGATGAGCAGTTCTTC.